Below, 29 T cell receptor beta chains from the same sample are listed, as sequenced in a study of cytomegalovirus exposure and HLA in healthy donors (dated by TCRdb to about 2017). Library construction relied on the immunoSEQ multiplex PCR assay. For the multiplex PCR, a mixture combining 60 forward primers for TCR Vbeta segments and 13 reverse primers for TCR Jbeta segments was used. The source is immuneACCESS, and TCRdb retained only in-frame sequences with V and J called. Part of the clones is not carried over; for the studies checked, unresolved V genes explain less than half of this, and the remainder is unexplained. Recorded for this sample are tens of thousands of clones; approximately 79% of them occurred a single time. Roughly a fifth of the sample belongs to the ten largest clones. The material sequenced was PBMCs. These receptors were collected from a middle-aged woman in good health and CMV-seropositive.

The chain has TRBV6-1 and TRBJ2-3; the match to TRBD1 covers 9 bases. Germline V CDR1 and CDR2: MNHNS, SASEGT. Trimming removed 6 bases from V and 3 bases from J; junction bases left unmatched: 7. This CDR3 contains 15 residues. In DNA, the CDR3 is TGTGCCAGCAGCATACAGGGGGCAGGGACAGATACGCAGTATTTT. This gives the protein CASSIQGAGTDTQYF.

This clone was counted a few times. The V call is TRBV6-1, the J call TRBJ2-7; 8 bases align to TRBD1. This CDR3 contains 14 residues. J gave up 5 bases and V 6 bases, and 9 bases lay outside the gene matches. Germline CDR1 reads MNHNS; CDR2 reads SASEGT. CDR3 DNA: TGTGCCAGCAGCCCGGGACAGGAGGTCCACGAGCAGTACTTC. Amino acid sequence: CASSPGQEVHEQYF.

The rearrangement joins TRBV6-1 to TRBJ2-6; 8 bases agree with TRBD2. With V trimmed by 4 bases and J by 0 bases, 5 bases remained unmatched. CDR1 is MNHNS, CDR2 SASEGT, per germline. This CDR3 comprises 17 residues. The CDR3 DNA reads TGTGCCAGCAGTGCCCTAGCGGGCCTCTCTGGGGCCAACGTCCTGACTTTC. Protein sequence: CASSALAGLSGANVLTF.

V is TRBV27 and J is TRBJ2-1; perhaps TRBD2 as D (5 bases). Germline CDR1 is MNHEY and CDR2 is SMNVEV (reference sequence). Deletions cut 8 bases from V and 5 bases from J, with 25 bases between. The CDR3 totals 17 residues. The CDR3 coding sequence is TGTGCCAGCGGCCGCCGACGTTCTGGGGTGGAGGACAATGAGCAGTTCTTC. Its protein product is CASGRRRSGVEDNEQFF.

The CDR3 loop reads CASSVTGNNQPQHF. DNA for the CDR3: TGCGCCAGCAGTGTTACAGGGAACAATCAGCCCCAGCATTTT. V gene TRBV10-1 combines with J gene TRBJ1-5; maybe TRBD1 (6 bases). Deletions cut 4 bases from V and 3 bases from J, with 10 bases between. This CDR3 contains 14 residues. The germline CDR1 and CDR2 sequences are WNHNN and SYGVQD (reference sequence).

The genes are TRBV6-1 and TRBJ2-7; TRBD1 aligns across 9 bases. Germline V CDR1 and CDR2: MNHNS, SASEGT. V trimming: 7 bases; J trimming: 1 base; junction bases outside the gene matches: 8. The CDR3 is 15 residues long. CDR3 nucleotides: TGTGCCAGCAATTTTGGTGGGACAGGGTCCTACGAGCAGTACTTC. This sequence encodes CASNFGGTGSYEQYF.

The chain employs TRBV6-6 and TRBJ2-7, with TRBD2 matching over 15 bases. Losses at the gene ends were 6 bases for V and 4 bases for J; bases not matched to a gene: 4. Germline V lookup: CDR1 MNHNY, CDR2 SVGAGI (reference sequence). This CDR3 has 15 amino acids. Written as DNA, the CDR3 is TGTGCCAGCAGAGCGGGACTAGCGGGAGGATACGAGCAGTACTTC. Translating it yields CASRAGLAGGYEQYF.

The chain joins TRBV6-1 to TRBJ2-7; D is possibly TRBD2 (5 bases). Between the trimmed V and J ends, which lost 11 bases and 3 bases, there was a span of 20 bases. Germline V lookup: CDR1 MNHNS, CDR2 SASEGT. This CDR3 spans 14 amino acids. The CDR3 nucleotides read TGTGCCCTACGAGAGGGCGCGAGAAACTACGAGCAGTACTTC. This codes for CALREGARNYEQYF.

The chain couples TRBV6-1 to TRBJ2-7; 11 bases line up with TRBD2. The CDR3 covers 16 residues. Trimming cost V 4 bases and J 3 bases; bases outside gene matches: 8. The V gene's germline CDR1 is MNHNS and CDR2 SASEGT. The CDR3 DNA is TGTGCCAGCAGTGTGAGACTAGCGGGGAAGAACTACGAGCAGTACTTC. Its protein is CASSVRLAGKNYEQYF.

The genes are TRBV13 and TRBJ1-1, with TRBD1 matching over 8 bases. V was clipped by 2 bases and J by 5 bases; unmatched bases: 7. This CDR3 spans 15 amino acids. Germline lookup yields CDR1 PRHDT and CDR2 FYEKMQ (reference sequence). CDR3 nucleotide sequence: TGTGCCAGCAGCTTAAGACAGGGGCGGGAGACTGAAGCTTTCTTT. Its translation is CASSLRQGRETEAFF. Drawing the rest from reference TRBV13 and TRBJ1-1, the complete variable domain is AAGVIQSPRHLIKEKRETATLKCYPIPRHDTVYWYQQGPGQDPQFLISFYEKMQSDKGSIPDRFSAQQFSDYHSELNMSSLELGDSALYFCASSLRQGRETEAFFGQGTRLTVV.

V gene TRBV29-1 combines with J gene TRBJ2-2; 7 nucleotides match TRBD2. V trimming: 1 base; J trimming: 1 base; junction bases outside the gene matches: 3. The V gene's germline CDR1 is SQVTM and CDR2 ANQGSEA. This CDR3 is 15 amino acids long. CDR3 in DNA: TGCAGCGTTGAAGGTCGCGGGAGGAACACCGGGGAGCTGTTTTTT. It translates to CSVEGRGRNTGELFF.

This clone has just one count. The V call is TRBV7-2, the J call TRBJ1-1; 11 nucleotides match TRBD1. V lost 6 bases, J lost 2 bases, and 8 bases stayed unmatched. The CDR3 length is 16 residues. The germline V gene encodes CDR1 SGHTA and CDR2 FQGNSA. The CDR3 coding sequence is TGTGCCAGCAGATCCTCGGGGACAGGGGGTAACACTGAAGCTTTCTTT. Amino acids: CASRSSGTGGNTEAFF. Full variable domain (outside the CDR3, taken from reference TRBV7-2 and TRBJ1-1): GAGVSQSPSNKVTEKGKDVELRCDPISGHTALYWYRQSLGQGLEFLIYFQGNSAPDKSGLPSDRFSAERTGGSVSTLTIQRTQQEDSAVYLCASRSSGTGGNTEAFFGQGTRLTVV.

The chain combines TRBV15 with TRBJ1-5; D gene ambiguous. V was shortened by 5 bases and J by 1 base, with 15 bases between the two germline ends. Germline CDR1 and CDR2: LNHNV and YYDKDF (reference sequence). The CDR3 is made up of 16 amino acids. CDR3 nucleotides: TGTGCCACCAGCTTCGGGCGCCGAGGGAGCAATCAGCCCCAGCATTTT. It encodes CATSFGRRGSNQPQHF.

V gene TRBV2 combines with J gene TRBJ2-4; 10 bases are a match to TRBD1. There are 16 residues in the CDR3. The germline V gene encodes CDR1 SNHLY and CDR2 FYNNEI. With 6 bases clipped from V and 0 bases from J, the junction kept 5 bases outside the gene matches. The CDR3 protein is CASREDRGLAKNIQYF. The CDR3 bases are TGTGCCAGCAGGGAGGACAGGGGGTTAGCCAAAAACATTCAGTACTTC.

The V call is TRBV19, the J call TRBJ1-1, with no clear D. This CDR3 contains 14 residues. The V gene's germline CDR1 is LNHDA and CDR2 SQIVND (reference sequence). V gave up 5 bases and J gave up 4 bases, with 14 bases separating them. The CDR3 DNA follows: TGTGCCAGTAGTGAACAAGGAGGTCGCACTGAAGCTTTCTTT. This codes for CASSEQGGRTEAFF.

The rearrangement links TRBV5-4 to TRBJ2-3, with 9 bases that match TRBD2. The CDR3 totals 15 residues. Trimming at V came to 6 bases and at J to 2 bases, leaving 7 bases not matched to a gene. Germline V gene data show CDR1 as SGHNT and CDR2 as YYREEE (reference sequence). The CDR3 DNA reads TGTGCCAGCACTAGGCGGGAGGGCCCCACAGATACGCAGTATTTT. Translating it yields CASTRREGPTDTQYF. Full variable domain (outside the CDR3, taken from reference TRBV5-4 and TRBJ2-3): ETGVTQSPTHLIKTRGQQVTLRCSSQSGHNTVSWYQQALGQGPQFIFQYYREEENGRGNFPPRFSGLQFPNYSSELNVNALELDDSALYLCASTRREGPTDTQYFGPGTRLTVL.

The genes are TRBV18 and TRBJ2-7; perhaps TRBD2 as D (5 bases). V was cut by 3 bases and J by 5 bases, with 8 bases left in between. The CDR3 covers 12 residues. The germline CDR1 and CDR2 sequences are KGHSH and LQKENI. CDR3 in DNA: TGTGCCAGCTCACCTTACGGGGACGAGCAGTACTTC. This translates into CASSPYGDEQYF.

This chain uses TRBV30 with TRBJ2-2; D may be TRBD1 (6 bases). The ends were cut back, 1 base at V and 4 bases at J, with 19 bases in the middle. The length of the CDR3 is 17 residues. In germline, CDR1 is GTSNPN, CDR2 SVGIG (reference sequence). Written as DNA, the CDR3 is TGTGCCTGGAGTGCCATAAGGACAGCACGAGGCACCGGGGAGCTGTTTTTT. It is translated as CAWSAIRTARGTGELFF.

The V gene is TRBV5-1, the J gene TRBJ1-2; 7 bases map to TRBD1. The CDR3 consists of 14 residues. Trimming cost V 3 bases and J 4 bases; bases outside gene matches: 6. Germline V gives CDR1 SGHRS, CDR2 YFSETQ. CDR3 in amino acids: CASSYDRDSYGYTF. DNA of the CDR3: TGCGCCAGCAGCTACGACCGGGACAGCTATGGCTACACCTTC. Supplemented by reference TRBV5-1 and TRBJ1-2, the full variable domain reads KAGVTQTPRYLIKTRGQQVTLSCSPISGHRSVSWYQQTPGQGLQFLFEYFSETQRNKGNFPGRFSGRQFSNSRSEMNVSTLELGDSALYLCASSYDRDSYGYTFGSGTRLTVV.

This sequence joins TRBV30 and TRBJ2-7, with D maybe TRBD1 (6 bases). CDR1 and CDR2 (germline): GTSNPN, SVGIG (reference sequence). The CDR3 runs 15 residues. V was pared by 0 bases and J by 6 bases, with 18 bases between. DNA for the CDR3: TGTGCCTGGAGTGTAAACTTGGGGGCCGGTTCCGAGCAGTACTTC. This translates into CAWSVNLGAGSEQYF.

This clone was counted a single time. Written as DNA, the CDR3 is TGCAGCGTTGAAGATCAGACAGGCATCCCACACGAGCAGTACTTC. Translation: CSVEDQTGIPHEQYF. The rearrangement joins TRBV29-1 to TRBJ2-7; perhaps TRBD1 as D (6 bases). Trimming took off 0 bases at V and 5 bases at J, with 17 bases between the two ends. Germline V lookup: CDR1 SQVTM, CDR2 ANQGSEA. The CDR3 is 15 amino acids.

The chain combines TRBV2 with TRBJ2-2; 8 nucleotides line up with TRBD1. This CDR3 has 15 amino acids. The V gene end was trimmed by 0 bases and the J gene end by 4 bases; junction bases not matched to a gene: 1. The germline gives CDR1 SNHLY, CDR2 FYNNEI. The DNA for the CDR3 is TGTGCCAGCAGTGAAGCCAGGGGGCCCACCGGGGAGCTGTTTTTT. This encodes CASSEARGPTGELFF.

J is TRBJ1-1 and V is TRBV7-7; D gene uncertain. Germline-derived CDR1 and CDR2 are SSHAT and FNYEAQ (reference sequence). CDR3 length: 12 residues. The CDR3 region has the DNA TGTGCTAATTGGCGGGAGAACACTGAAGCTTTCTTT. Translating gives CANWRENTEAFF.

This sequence joins TRBV7-6 and TRBJ2-6; D unclear. The V and J ends lost 5 bases and 0 bases respectively, with 17 bases between them. The CDR3 loop spans 18 amino acids. Germline CDR1 is SGHVS and CDR2 is FNYEAQ. The CDR3 reads CASSPLVATDSGANVLTF. The CDR3 region has the DNA TGTGCCAGCAGCCCCCTCGTGGCCACAGACTCTGGGGCCAACGTCCTGACTTTC.

The V call is TRBV7-9, the J call TRBJ1-2; possibly TRBD1 for D (6 bases). Looked up from germline, CDR1 is SEHNR and CDR2 is FQNEAQ (reference sequence). The CDR3 length is 14 residues. The V end was cut by 2 bases, the J end by 3 bases, with 10 bases between. The CDR3 nucleotides are TGTGCCAGCAGCTTACCAGGGGCCTACTATGGCTACACCTTC. It specifies CASSLPGAYYGYTF.

V is TRBV4-1 and J is TRBJ2-5; 11 bases fit TRBD2. Per germline, CDR1 MGHRA and CDR2 YSYEKL. The ends lost 4 bases at V and 2 bases at J; junction bases unmatched: 3. The CDR3 length is 15 residues. In DNA, the CDR3 is TGCGCCAGCAGCCGACTAGCGGGGCAACAAGAGACCCAGTACTTC. Translating it yields CASSRLAGQQETQYF.

This chain connects TRBV11-1 to TRBJ2-3; a possible D gene is TRBD1 (5 bases). This CDR3 has 13 amino acids. Germline V gene data show CDR1 as SGHAT and CDR2 as FQDESV (reference sequence). Trimming shortened V by 1 base and J by 9 bases, and 11 bases separated the two germline ends. The CDR3 DNA sequence: TGTGCCAGCAGCTTAGTAGGCAGGGCCACGCAGTATTTT. Amino acid sequence: CASSLVGRATQYF. Together with reference TRBV11-1 and TRBJ2-3, the CDR3 gives the full variable domain: EAEVAQSPRYKITEKSQAVAFWCDPISGHATLYWYRQILGQGPELLVQFQDESVVDDSQLPKDRFSAERLKGVDSTLKIQPAELGDSAMYLCASSLVGRATQYFGPGTRLTVL.

This chain uses TRBV19 with TRBJ1-5; possible D gene TRBD1, 5 bases. V was cut by 4 bases and J by 6 bases, with 16 bases left in between. Germline V CDR1 and CDR2: LNHDA, SQIVND (reference sequence). The CDR3 runs 15 residues. CDR3 in amino acids: CASSNQPGRVQPQHF. The DNA of the CDR3 is TGTGCCAGTAGTAACCAACCAGGGCGTGTTCAGCCCCAGCATTTT.

This clone was seen only a few times. The J gene is TRBJ2-5, the V gene TRBV25-1; the match to TRBD1 covers 9 bases. Germline trimming cut 5 bases from V and 3 bases from J; bases unmatched to any gene: 13. CDR1 is MGHDK and CDR2 is SYGVNS in the germline V gene. The CDR3 spans 17 residues. CDR3 protein: CASSTHVDRGGEETQYF. The CDR3 DNA is TGTGCCAGCAGTACTCATGTGGACAGGGGCGGAGAAGAGACCCAGTACTTC. The full variable domain, rest sourced from reference TRBV25-1 and TRBJ2-5, is EADIYQTPRYLVIGTGKKITLECSQTMGHDKMYWYQQDPGMELHLIHYSYGVNSTEKGDLSSESTVSRIRTEHFPLTLESARPSHTSQYLCASSTHVDRGGEETQYFGPGTRLLVL.